This passage covers 25 T cell receptor beta chains from one sample sequenced in a study of cytomegalovirus exposure and HLA in healthy donors. The PCR was carried out with 60 Vbeta primers and 13 Jbeta primers. Here immunoSEQ multiplex PCR was the method, and the copy in TCRdb shows in-frame clones only, minus some. The sample lists 150,000 to 200,000 clones, 70% to 80% occurring once. Sequencing was performed on PBMCs. The source is a man younger than 35 in good health and CMV-seronegative.

V is TRBV6-5 and J is TRBJ2-7; the D gene is possibly TRBD1 (6 bases). Germline CDR1 reads MNHEY; CDR2 reads SVGAGI. The CDR3 has 13 residues. Trimming took off 5 bases at V and 3 bases at J, with 11 bases between the two ends. Here the CDR3 DNA reads TGTGCCAGCAGTCCTACAGGGAACTACGAGCAGTACTTC. This sequence encodes CASSPTGNYEQYF.

This clone is a singleton in its sample. The J gene is TRBJ2-7, the V gene TRBV5-1; 13 bases line up with TRBD2. Germline V gene lookup returns CDR1 SGHRS and CDR2 YFSETQ. V trimming: 4 bases; J trimming: 0 bases; junction bases outside the gene matches: 10. The CDR3 consists of 18 residues. The CDR3 DNA follows: TGCGCCAGCAGCACCGGACTAGCGGGAGTAGGGAGCTCCTACGAGCAGTACTTC. Translated: CASSTGLAGVGSSYEQYF.

The chain joins TRBV9 to TRBJ2-7, with TRBD2 as a possible D gene (7 bases). CDR1 is SGDLS, CDR2 YYNGEE, per germline. Trimming removed 7 bases from V and 1 base from J, with 15 bases in between. CDR3 length equals 14 residues. The CDR3 region is CASSPAGASYEQYF. The CDR3, as DNA: TGTGCCAGCTCTCCTGCGGGGGCTTCCTACGAGCAGTACTTC.

The V and J genes are TRBV9 and TRBJ2-3; D not resolved. V was trimmed by 4 bases and J by 2 bases, leaving 8 bases between them. The length of the CDR3 is 13 residues. The V gene's germline CDR1 is SGDLS and CDR2 YYNGEE. The CDR3 nucleotides are TGTGCCAGCAGCAGAGTTAACACAGATACGCAGTATTTT. This codes for CASSRVNTDTQYF.

This clone was detected once. The chain uses TRBV6-5 and TRBJ2-5, with D uncertain. Germline CDR1 is MNHEY and CDR2 is SVGAGI. The V end lost 6 bases, the J end lost 6 bases, and 11 bases lay between the germline ends. The CDR3 is 12 amino acids. CDR3 loop: CASRPSSKTQYF. The CDR3 DNA reads TGTGCCAGCAGACCATCGAGCAAGACCCAGTACTTC.

This clone has more than one count but fewer than ten. J is TRBJ1-2 and V is TRBV27; D call uncertain. CDR1 and CDR2 (germline): MNHEY, SMNVEV (reference sequence). V shed 7 bases and J shed 4 bases, with 13 bases lying between them. The CDR3 consists of 13 residues. The CDR3 bases are TGTGCCAGCAAAGAGGCAGAAGTCTATGGCTACACCTTC. Protein product: CASKEAEVYGYTF.

The V and J genes are TRBV4-1 and TRBJ1-2, with TRBD1 matching over 9 bases. V dropped 3 bases and J dropped 3; count of bases not matched to a gene: 11. This CDR3 contains 17 residues. The germline CDR1 and CDR2 sequences are MGHRA and YSYEKL. The CDR3 protein is CASSHKDRGTLDYGYTF. Here the CDR3 DNA reads TGCGCCAGCAGCCATAAGGACAGGGGAACGCTGGACTATGGCTACACCTTC.

In this sample, this clone turned up a few times. The J gene is TRBJ2-3, the V gene TRBV11-2, with TRBD1 identical over 7 bases. Germline CDR1 SGHAT, CDR2 FQNNGV. V trimming: 0 bases; J trimming: 2 bases; junction bases outside the gene matches: 2. The CDR3 has 15 amino acids. CDR3 nucleotides: TGTGCCAGCAGCTTAGAAGGGACAGCCACAGATACGCAGTATTTT. The encoded protein is CASSLEGTATDTQYF.

The chain joins TRBV12-5 to TRBJ1-2; possible D gene TRBD1, 5 bases. Germline V lookup: CDR1 LGHNT, CDR2 FRNRAP. V was shortened by 5 bases and J by 6 bases, with 13 bases between the two germline ends. CDR3 size: 13 residues. The DNA for the CDR3 is TGTGCTAGTGGTCCTGGGGCCTCCGATGGCTACACCTTC. This sequence encodes CASGPGASDGYTF.

The chain uses TRBV4-2 and TRBJ1-3; no clear D. Germline CDR1 LGHNA, CDR2 YNFKEQ. The length of the CDR3 is 21 residues. Trimming removed 0 bases at V and 0 bases at J, with 24 bases between. Written as DNA, the CDR3 is TGTGCCAGCAGCCAAGAACGATCGGGAGGAGGGAGGCTTTCCTCTGGAAACACCATATATTTT. Protein: CASSQERSGGGRLSSGNTIYF.

V usage is TRBV6-1 and J usage is TRBJ2-5, with 12 bases matching TRBD2. J gave up 2 bases and V 4 bases, and 8 bases lay outside the gene matches. CDR3 size: 17 residues. CDR1 and CDR2 from the germline V gene are MNHNS and SASEGT. CDR3 coding DNA: TGTGCCAGCAGTGGAGGGACTAGCGGGCGGCCACAAGAGACCCAGTACTTC. It translates to CASSGGTSGRPQETQYF.

V is TRBV10-3 and J is TRBJ2-5; D may be TRBD2 (5 bases). Trimming stripped 11 bases from V and 4 bases from J, with 14 bases between. Germline V gene data show CDR1 as ENHRY and CDR2 as SYGVKD. The CDR3 has 12 residues. The CDR3 loop reads CAVRGFRETQYF. The CDR3 DNA is TGTGCCGTTAGAGGGTTTAGAGAGACCCAGTACTTC.

This chain joins TRBV11-2 and TRBJ2-7, with D possibly TRBD1 on 6 matching bases. V gave up 5 bases and J gave up 7 bases, with 9 bases separating them. The CDR3 sequence is 11 residues long. The germline V gene encodes CDR1 SGHAT and CDR2 FQNNGV. The CDR3 nucleotides read TGTGCCAGCAGCCTACAGGGAGAGCAGTACTTC. Translation gives CASSLQGEQYF.

The V call is TRBV28, the J call TRBJ2-7, with 7 positions matching TRBD1. Trimming took 6 bases from V and 0 from J; bases not matched to a gene: 14. This CDR3 is built from 17 residues. Germline assignment: CDR1 MDHEN and CDR2 SYDVKM. CDR3 nucleotide sequence: TGTGCCAGCAGCTATACTAGACAGGGAAAGGGCTCCTACGAGCAGTACTTC. Translated, it gives CASSYTRQGKGSYEQYF.

The table lists this clone with a count of one. The chain carries TRBV7-9 and TRBJ2-7, with D tentatively TRBD2 (5 bases). The CDR3 runs to 14 residues. CDR1 is SEHNR and CDR2 is FQNEAQ in the germline V gene (reference sequence). V gave up 1 base and J gave up 3 bases, with 10 bases separating them. The DNA for the CDR3 is TGTGCCAGCAGCTTAGTTGGGAGCCACTACGAGCAGTACTTC. Its protein is CASSLVGSHYEQYF. Combining the CDR3 with reference TRBV7-9 and TRBJ2-7 gives the whole variable domain DTGVSQNPRHKITKRGQNVTFRCDPISEHNRLYWYRQTLGQGPEFLTYFQNEAQLEKSRLLSDRFSAERPKGSFSTLEIQRTEQGDSAMYLCASSLVGSHYEQYFGPGTRLTVT.

In this sample, this clone turned up a few times. This CDR3 is CASSSSPTVFGQYF. In DNA, the CDR3 is TGTGCCAGCAGTTCGTCCCCGACTGTCTTCGGGCAGTACTTC. This chain uses TRBV28 with TRBJ2-7, with D uncertain. Trimming left V 4 bases short and J 9 bases short, with 19 bases between. CDR3 length: 14 residues. Germline V CDR1 and CDR2: MDHEN, SYDVKM.

The chain employs TRBV5-1 and TRBJ2-5, with 7 bases identical to TRBD2. The DNA end is a closer match to TRBJ2-7, so the J assignment may be wrong. Germline CDR1 reads SGHRS; CDR2 reads YFSETQ. There are 14 residues in the CDR3. DNA for the CDR3: TGCGCCAGCAGCTCGTCGGGGGGAGTCTACGAGCAGTACTTC. Amino acids: CASSSSGGVYEQYF.

The chain uses TRBV18 and TRBJ2-3; D not certain. Germline values: CDR1 KGHSH, CDR2 LQKENI. The CDR3 is made up of 14 amino acids. The V gene lost 3 bases and the J gene lost 1 base, with 8 bases spanning the gap. CDR3 DNA: TGTGCCAGCTCACCGCCGGTCCGCACAGATACGCAGTATTTT. Translating gives CASSPPVRTDTQYF.

The chain carries TRBV7-6 and TRBJ1-1; TRBD1 matches 7 bases. The CDR3 is 13 residues long. Germline assignment: CDR1 SGHVS and CDR2 FNYEAQ. Trimming took 10 bases from V and 1 from J; bases not matched to a gene: 6. The CDR3 region has the DNA TGTGCCACCTCGGGGACAGCGAACACTGAAGCTTTCTTT. Amino acid sequence: CATSGTANTEAFF.

The CDR3 coding sequence is TGTGCCAGCAGGGGGACTCATGCCTACGAGCAGTACTTC. Translating gives CASRGTHAYEQYF. This chain joins TRBV6-5 and TRBJ2-5; weak D call: TRBD2 (6 bases). The tail of the sequence fits TRBJ2-7 better, so the J call may be wrong. Germline CDR1 reads MNHEY; CDR2 reads SVGAGI. The length of the CDR3 is 13 residues.

The V and J genes are TRBV2 and TRBJ1-2; the D is unclear. The CDR3 spans 12 residues. V shed 1 base and J shed 4 bases, with 4 bases lying between them. Germline CDR1 SNHLY, CDR2 FYNNEI. CDR3 amino acids: CASSEGGYGYTF. The CDR3 DNA reads as TGTGCCAGCAGTGAAGGCGGCTATGGCTACACCTTC.

This clone was seen only once. V gene TRBV11-3 combines with J gene TRBJ2-2, with D tentatively TRBD1 (6 bases). The germline V gene has CDR1 SGHNT and CDR2 YENEEA. The CDR3 is made up of 13 amino acids. Trimming removed 5 bases from V and 7 bases from J, with 11 bases in between. In nucleotides, the CDR3 is TGTGCCAGCAGCGTTAACAGGGTCGGGGAGCTGTTTTTT. Amino acid sequence: CASSVNRVGELFF.

The chain is built from TRBV28 and TRBJ2-5, with D perhaps TRBD2 (6 bases). CDR3 size: 17 residues. Trimming cost V 1 base and J 1 base, with 16 bases left between them. CDR1 is MDHEN, CDR2 SYDVKM, per germline. The CDR3 loop reads CASSLSAGIKIQETQYF. In nucleotides, the CDR3 is TGTGCCAGCAGTTTATCGGCGGGGATAAAAATCCAAGAGACCCAGTACTTC.

The sample holds one count of this clone. This chain links TRBV15 with TRBJ1-6, with a possible D match to TRBD1 (6 bases). The V end was cut by 6 bases, the J end by 9 bases, with 9 bases between. This CDR3 comprises 12 residues. Germline CDR1 is LNHNV and CDR2 is YYDKDF (reference sequence). The CDR3 spells CATRGGASPLHF. CDR3 coding DNA: TGTGCCACCAGGGGGGGGGCTTCACCCCTCCACTTT.

This clone has just a few counts. The gene calls are TRBV9 and TRBJ2-7; 12 nucleotides line up with TRBD1. The J segment lost 5 bases and the V segment lost 0 bases, leaving 12 bases of the junction unmatched. The CDR3 contains 18 residues. Germline V gene sequence: CDR1 SGDLS, CDR2 YYNGEE. CDR3 loop: CASSVVKGTGGGRHEQYF. The CDR3 bases are TGTGCCAGCAGCGTAGTAAAAGGGACAGGGGGCGGAAGGCACGAGCAGTACTTC.